The entry below describes one TCR beta chain. From germline, CDR1 is SGHRS and CDR2 YFSETQ. The CDR3 extends over 13 amino acids. V gave up 4 bases and J gave up 3 bases; unmatched junction bases: 3. The data were produced by immunoSEQ multiplex PCR, yet TCRdb's version contains in-frame clones alone and is incomplete. This table holds some 40,000 clones, roughly 78% found once. This specimen comes from a study of blood T cell repertoires in COVID-19. Overall study context: T cells, B-cell-depleted T cells, or PBMCs provided the cDNA or gDNA that served as material.

The sample was peripheral blood. The receptor's source is a man in his 70s with acute or convalescent COVID-19. The genes are TRBV5-1 and TRBJ1-1; 7 positions match TRBD1. Written as DNA, the CDR3 is TGCGCCAGCAGCAGGGACAGCGACACTGAAGCTTTCTTT. Translating it yields CASSRDSDTEAFF.